This record covers a single T cell receptor (beta chain). In the authors' workflow: Estimated nucleated cell counts came from reference gene primer amplification. The assay was immunoSEQ multiplex PCR, and TCRdb's table has in-frame clones only and misses some. V and J calls plus clone size are reproduced from that table; the DNA served to infer D and trimming. The sample gives under 250,000 clones, around nine tenths of which show up once; less than 3.5% is in the top ten. CDR1 and CDR2 from the germline V gene are LNHDA and SQIVND (reference sequence). There are 15 residues in the CDR3. The ends were cut back, 2 bases at V and 0 bases at J, with 8 bases in the middle. The sample is drawn from a study of blood T cell repertoires in COVID-19. Background on the study: Acute and convalescent COVID-19 specimens originated in the United States, Italy and Spain. PBMCs, B-cell-depleted T cells, or T cells were the source of the cDNA or gDNA that made up the material.

This chain links TRBV19 with TRBJ2-1, with D possibly matching TRBD1 (5 bases). The clonotype was recovered from a woman aged 60-75 years with acute or convalescent COVID-19. What was sequenced was peripheral blood. The DNA of the CDR3 is TGTGCCAGTAGTATATGGGGCGGCTCCTACAATGAGCAGTTCTTC. Protein product: CASSIWGGSYNEQFF.